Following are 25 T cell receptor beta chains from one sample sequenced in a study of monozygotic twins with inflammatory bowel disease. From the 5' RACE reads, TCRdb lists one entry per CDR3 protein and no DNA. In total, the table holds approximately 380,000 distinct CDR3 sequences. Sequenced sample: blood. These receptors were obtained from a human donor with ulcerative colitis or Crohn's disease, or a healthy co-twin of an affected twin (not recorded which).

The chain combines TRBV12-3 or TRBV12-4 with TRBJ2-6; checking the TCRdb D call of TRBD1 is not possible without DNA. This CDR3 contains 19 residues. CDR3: CASSLMAGGDLSGANVLTF.

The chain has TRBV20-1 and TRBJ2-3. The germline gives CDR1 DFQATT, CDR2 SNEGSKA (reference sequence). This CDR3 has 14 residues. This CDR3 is CSARPDWGTDTQYF.

This CDR3 is CASSPPRILRNEQFF. This chain connects TRBV11-2 to TRBJ2-1. This CDR3 region has 15 residues. In germline, CDR1 is SGHAT, CDR2 FQNNGV. Variable domain in full (rest from reference TRBV11-2 and TRBJ2-1): EAGVAQSPRYKIIEKRQSVAFWCNPISGHATLYWYQQILGQGPKLLIQFQNNGVVDDSQLPKDRFSAERLKGVDSTLKIQPAKLEDSAVYLCASSPPRILRNEQFFGPGTRLTVL.

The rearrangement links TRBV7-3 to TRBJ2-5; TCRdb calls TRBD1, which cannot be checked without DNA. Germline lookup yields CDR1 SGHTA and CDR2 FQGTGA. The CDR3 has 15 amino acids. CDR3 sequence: CASSLGDSFQETQYF. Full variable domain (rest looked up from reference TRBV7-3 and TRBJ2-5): GAGVSQTPSNKVTEKGKYVELRCDPISGHTALYWYRQSLGQGPEFLIYFQGTGAADDSGLPNDRFFAVRPEGSVSTLKIQRTERGDSAVYLCASSLGDSFQETQYFGPGTRLLVL.

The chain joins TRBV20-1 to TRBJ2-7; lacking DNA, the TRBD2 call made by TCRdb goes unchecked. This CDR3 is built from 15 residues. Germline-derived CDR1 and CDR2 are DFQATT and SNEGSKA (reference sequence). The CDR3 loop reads CSARDLQVAPYEQYF.

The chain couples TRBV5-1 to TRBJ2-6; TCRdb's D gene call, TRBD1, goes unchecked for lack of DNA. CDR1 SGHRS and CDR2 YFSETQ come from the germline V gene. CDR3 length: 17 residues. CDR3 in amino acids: CASSHTGIKSGANVLTF.

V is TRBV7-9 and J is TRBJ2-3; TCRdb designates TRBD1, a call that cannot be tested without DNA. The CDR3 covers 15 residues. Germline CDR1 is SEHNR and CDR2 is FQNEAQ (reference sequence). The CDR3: CASRGQGSFPDTQYF.

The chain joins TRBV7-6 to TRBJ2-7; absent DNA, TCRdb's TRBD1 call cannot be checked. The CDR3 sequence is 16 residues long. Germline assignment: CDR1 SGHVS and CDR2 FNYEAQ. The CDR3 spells CASSRHPGTGADEQYF.

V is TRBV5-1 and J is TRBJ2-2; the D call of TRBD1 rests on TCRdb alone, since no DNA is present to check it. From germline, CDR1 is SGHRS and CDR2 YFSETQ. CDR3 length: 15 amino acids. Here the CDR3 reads CASSLVQGATGELFF.

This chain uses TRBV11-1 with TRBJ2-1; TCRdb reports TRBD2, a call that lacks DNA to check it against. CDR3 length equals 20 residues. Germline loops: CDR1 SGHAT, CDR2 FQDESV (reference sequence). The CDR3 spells CASRPDNRDIAGPSYNEQFF.

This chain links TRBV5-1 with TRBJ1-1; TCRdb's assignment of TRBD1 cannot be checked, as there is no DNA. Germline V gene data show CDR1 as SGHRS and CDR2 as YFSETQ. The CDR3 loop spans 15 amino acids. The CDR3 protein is CACSSQGATNNEAFF.

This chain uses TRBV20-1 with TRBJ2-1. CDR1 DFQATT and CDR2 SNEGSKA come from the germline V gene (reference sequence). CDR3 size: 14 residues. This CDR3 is CSATAVRNYNEQFF.

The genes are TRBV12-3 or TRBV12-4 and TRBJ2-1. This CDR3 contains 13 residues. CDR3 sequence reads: CASINLGYNEQFF.

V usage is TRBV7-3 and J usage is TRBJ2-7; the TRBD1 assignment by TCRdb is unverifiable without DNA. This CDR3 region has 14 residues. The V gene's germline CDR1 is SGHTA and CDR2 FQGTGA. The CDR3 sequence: CASSLAGQTYEQYF. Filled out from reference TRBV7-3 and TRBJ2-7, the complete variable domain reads GAGVSQTPSNKVTEKGKYVELRCDPISGHTALYWYRQSLGQGPEFLIYFQGTGAADDSGLPNDRFFAVRPEGSVSTLKIQRTERGDSAVYLCASSLAGQTYEQYFGPGTRLTVT.

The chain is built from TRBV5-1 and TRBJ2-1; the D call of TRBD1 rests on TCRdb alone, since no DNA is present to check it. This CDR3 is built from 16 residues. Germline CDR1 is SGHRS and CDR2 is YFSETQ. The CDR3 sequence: CASSSGGGGSYNEQFF.

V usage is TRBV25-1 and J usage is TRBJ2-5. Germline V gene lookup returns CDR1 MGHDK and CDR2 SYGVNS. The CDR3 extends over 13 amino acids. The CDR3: CASRLNLQETQYF.

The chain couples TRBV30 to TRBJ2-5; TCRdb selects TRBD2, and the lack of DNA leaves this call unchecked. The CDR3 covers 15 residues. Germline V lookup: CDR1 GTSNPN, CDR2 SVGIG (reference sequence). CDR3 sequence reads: CAWRGGFILQETQYF.

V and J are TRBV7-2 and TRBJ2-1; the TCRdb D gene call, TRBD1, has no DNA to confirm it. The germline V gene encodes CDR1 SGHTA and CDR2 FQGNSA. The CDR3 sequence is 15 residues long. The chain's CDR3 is CASSFKTGSYNEQFF.

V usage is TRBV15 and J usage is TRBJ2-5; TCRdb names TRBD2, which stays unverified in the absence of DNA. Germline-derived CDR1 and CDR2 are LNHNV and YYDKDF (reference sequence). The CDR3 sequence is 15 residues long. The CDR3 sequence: CATSRDLGGYETQYF.

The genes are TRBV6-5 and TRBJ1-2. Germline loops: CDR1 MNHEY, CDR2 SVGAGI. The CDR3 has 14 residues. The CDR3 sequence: CASSYSRPVYGYTF.

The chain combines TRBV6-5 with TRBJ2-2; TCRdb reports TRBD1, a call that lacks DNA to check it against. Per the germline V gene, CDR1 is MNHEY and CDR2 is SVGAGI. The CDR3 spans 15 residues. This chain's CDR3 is CASSWHRGVAGELFF.

This CDR3 reads CASSHPGGPSNTF. The chain is built from TRBV4-1 and TRBJ1-2; without DNA, the TCRdb call of TRBD1 cannot be checked. This CDR3 contains 13 residues. Germline assignment: CDR1 MGHRA and CDR2 YSYEKL.

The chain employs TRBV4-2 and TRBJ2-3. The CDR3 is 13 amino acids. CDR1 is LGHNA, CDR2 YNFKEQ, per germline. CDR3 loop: CASTNGGPDTQYF.

CDR3 in amino acids: CASSLDASGFQPQHF. The chain recombines TRBV7-2 with TRBJ1-5; TCRdb names TRBD1, which stays unverified in the absence of DNA. This CDR3 spans 15 amino acids. Germline lookup yields CDR1 SGHTA and CDR2 FQGNSA.

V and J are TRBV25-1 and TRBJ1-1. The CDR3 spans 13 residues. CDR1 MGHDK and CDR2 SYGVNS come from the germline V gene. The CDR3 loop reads CASRKDNPTEAFF.